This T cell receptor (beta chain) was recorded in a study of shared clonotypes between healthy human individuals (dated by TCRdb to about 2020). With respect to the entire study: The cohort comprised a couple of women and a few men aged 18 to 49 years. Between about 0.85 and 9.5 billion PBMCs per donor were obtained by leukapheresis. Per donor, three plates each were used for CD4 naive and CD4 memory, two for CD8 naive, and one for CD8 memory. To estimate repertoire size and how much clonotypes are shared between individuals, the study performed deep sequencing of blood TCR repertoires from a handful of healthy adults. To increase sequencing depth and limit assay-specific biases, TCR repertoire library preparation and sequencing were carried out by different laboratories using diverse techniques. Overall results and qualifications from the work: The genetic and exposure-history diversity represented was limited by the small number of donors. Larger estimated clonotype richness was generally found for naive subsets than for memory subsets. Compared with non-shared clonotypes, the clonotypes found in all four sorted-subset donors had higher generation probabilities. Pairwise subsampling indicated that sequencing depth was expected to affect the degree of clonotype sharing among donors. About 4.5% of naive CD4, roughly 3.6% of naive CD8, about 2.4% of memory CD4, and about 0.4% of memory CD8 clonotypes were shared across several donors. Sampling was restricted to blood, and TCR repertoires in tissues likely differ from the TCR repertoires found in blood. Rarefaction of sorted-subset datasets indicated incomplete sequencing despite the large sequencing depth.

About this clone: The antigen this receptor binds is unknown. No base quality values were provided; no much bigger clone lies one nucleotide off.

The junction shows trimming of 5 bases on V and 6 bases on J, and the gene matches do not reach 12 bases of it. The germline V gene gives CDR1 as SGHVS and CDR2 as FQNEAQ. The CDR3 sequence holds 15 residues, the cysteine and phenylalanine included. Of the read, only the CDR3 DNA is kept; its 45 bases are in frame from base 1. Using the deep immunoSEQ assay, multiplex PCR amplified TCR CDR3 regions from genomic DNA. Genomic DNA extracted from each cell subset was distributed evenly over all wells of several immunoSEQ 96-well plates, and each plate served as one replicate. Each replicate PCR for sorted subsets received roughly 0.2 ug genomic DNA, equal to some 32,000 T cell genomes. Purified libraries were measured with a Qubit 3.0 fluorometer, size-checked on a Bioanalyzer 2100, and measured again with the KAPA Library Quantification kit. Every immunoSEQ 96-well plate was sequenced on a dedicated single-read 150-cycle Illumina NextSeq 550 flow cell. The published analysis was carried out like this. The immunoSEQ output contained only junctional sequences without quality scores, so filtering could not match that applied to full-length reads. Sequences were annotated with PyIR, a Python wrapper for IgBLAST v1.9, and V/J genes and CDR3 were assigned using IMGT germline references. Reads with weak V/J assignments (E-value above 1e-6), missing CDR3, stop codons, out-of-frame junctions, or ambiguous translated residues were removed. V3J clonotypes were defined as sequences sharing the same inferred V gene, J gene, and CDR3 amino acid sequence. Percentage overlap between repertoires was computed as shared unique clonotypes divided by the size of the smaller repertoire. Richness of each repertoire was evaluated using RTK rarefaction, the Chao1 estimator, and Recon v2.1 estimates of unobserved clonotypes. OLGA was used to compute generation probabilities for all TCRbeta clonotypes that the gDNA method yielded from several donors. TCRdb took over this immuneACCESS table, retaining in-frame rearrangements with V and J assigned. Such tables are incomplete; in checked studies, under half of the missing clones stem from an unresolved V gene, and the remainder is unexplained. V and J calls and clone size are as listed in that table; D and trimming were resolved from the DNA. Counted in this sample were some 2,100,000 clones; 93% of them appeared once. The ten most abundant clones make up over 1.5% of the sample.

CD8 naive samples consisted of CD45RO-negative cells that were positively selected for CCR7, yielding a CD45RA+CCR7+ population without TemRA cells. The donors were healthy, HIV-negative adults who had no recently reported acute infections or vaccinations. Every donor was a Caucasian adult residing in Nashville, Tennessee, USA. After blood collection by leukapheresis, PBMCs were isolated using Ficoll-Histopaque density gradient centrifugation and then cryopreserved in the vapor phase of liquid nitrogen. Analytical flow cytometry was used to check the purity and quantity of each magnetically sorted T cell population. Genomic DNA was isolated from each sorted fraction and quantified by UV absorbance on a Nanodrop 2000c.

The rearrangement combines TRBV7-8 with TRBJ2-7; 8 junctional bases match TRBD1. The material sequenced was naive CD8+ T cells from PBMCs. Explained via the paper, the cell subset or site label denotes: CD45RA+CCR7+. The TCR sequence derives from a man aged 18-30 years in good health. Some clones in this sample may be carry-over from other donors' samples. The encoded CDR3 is CASSLPAGGASEQYF. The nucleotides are TGTGCCAGCAGCCTACCAGCAGGGGGCGCGTCCGAGCAGTACTTC.